The rows below give T cell receptor beta chains drawn from one sample of a study of sequential checkpoint blockade in melanoma. TCRdb keeps only in-frame clones here, not all; method: immunoSEQ multiplex PCR. The sample has about 28,000 clones, 83% seen once. Sequencing was performed on CD8+ T cells sorted from blood (inferred from file names), taken from a patient given nivolumab and ipilimumab in sequence. The receptors come from a human donor with melanoma. The CDR3 runs from the conserved cysteine through the conserved F or W. The D gene is left open where the match is weak. Clone sizes are given selectively: once, few, many, or a class where the clone is expanded.

CDR3 protein,CDR3 DNA,V gene,clone size,D gene,J gene
CASKGGSSYEQYF,TGTGCCAGCAAAGGGGGCTCATCCTACGAGCAGTACTTC,TRBV27,.,TRBD1,TRBJ2-7
CASSAYRGTEAFF,TGTGCCAGCAGCGCATACAGGGGTACTGAAGCTTTCTTT,TRBV9,.,TRBD1,TRBJ1-1
CASSPGATEAFF,TGTGCCAGCAGTCCAGGGGCCACTGAAGCTTTCTTT,TRBV28,.,.,TRBJ1-1
CASSPLDRNEKLFF,TGTGCCAGCAGTCCGCTGGACAGGAATGAAAAACTGTTTTTT,TRBV28,few,TRBD1,TRBJ1-4
CASSSGDRLVGEQFF,TGTGCCAGCAGCTCGGGGGACAGGTTAGTCGGTGAGCAGTTCTTC,TRBV7-9,.,TRBD1,TRBJ2-1
CASSPGLRTEAFF,TGTGCCAGCAGCCCGGGACTTAGAACTGAAGCTTTCTTT,TRBV5-5,.,.,TRBJ1-1
CASSQASQGGYEQYF,TGTGCCAGCAGCCAAGCGTCGCAGGGCGGCTACGAGCAGTACTTC,TRBV5-4,.,.,TRBJ2-7
CASSEGTGDTQYF,TGTGCCAGCAGCGAGGGAACAGGAGATACGCAGTATTTT,TRBV9,.,.,TRBJ2-3
CASNGQRTGYEKLFF,TGTGCCAGCAACGGGCAGAGGACAGGGTATGAAAAACTGTTTTTT,TRBV7-9,.,TRBD1,TRBJ1-4
CASSAGGWGGSGNEQFF,TGTGCCAGCAGCGCCGGGGGTTGGGGGGGGTCAGGCAATGAGCAGTTCTTC,TRBV9,.,TRBD2,TRBJ2-1
CASSLGAGAFYEQYF,TGTGCCAGCAGCTTGGGAGCGGGAGCTTTCTACGAGCAGTACTTC,TRBV5-6,few,TRBD2,TRBJ2-7
CASSSSGTENTEAFF,TGCGCCAGCAGCTCCAGTGGGACAGAGAACACTGAAGCTTTCTTT,TRBV5-1,.,TRBD1,TRBJ1-1
CASSTGSSGNTIYF,TGTGCCAGCAGTACAGGCTCCTCTGGAAACACCATATATTTT,TRBV6-5,.,.,TRBJ1-3
CASSYPAGPQETQYF,TGTGCCAGCAGTTACCCGGCGGGACCGCAAGAGACCCAGTACTTC,TRBV6-5,.,.,TRBJ2-5
CASSPPAAGGPQETQYF,TGTGCCAGCAGCCCCCCGGCGGCGGGGGGTCCACAAGAGACCCAGTACTTC,TRBV4-2,once,TRBD2,TRBJ2-5
CASSVAGFPYNEQFF,TGTGCCAGCAGCGTAGCGGGATTTCCTTACAATGAGCAGTTCTTC,TRBV9,.,.,TRBJ2-1
CASSQDGLRTDTQYF,TGCGCCAGCAGCCAAGACGGACTTCGCACAGATACGCAGTATTTT,TRBV4-3,.,.,TRBJ2-3
CASRTGLNTEAFF,TGTGCCAGCAGAACAGGGTTGAACACTGAAGCTTTCTTT,TRBV7-9,few,.,TRBJ1-1
CASSQDRAGGISGNTIYF,TGCGCCAGCAGCCAAGACAGGGCAGGGGGTATCTCTGGAAACACCATATATTTT,TRBV4-3,.,TRBD1,TRBJ1-3
CASSSRGLGEQFF,TGTGCCAGCAGCTCAAGAGGGCTGGGTGAGCAGTTCTTC,TRBV5-4,once,.,TRBJ2-1
CASSLGTGEEEQFF,TGTGCCAGCAGCTTAGGGACAGGGGAAGAGGAGCAGTTCTTC,TRBV7-9,once,TRBD1,TRBJ2-1
CASSWDSQYSNQPQHF,TGTGCCAGCAGCTGGGACAGCCAATATAGCAATCAGCCCCAGCATTTT,TRBV5-8,.,TRBD1,TRBJ1-5
CASREGFNQPQHF,TGTGCCAGCAGGGAGGGCTTCAATCAGCCCCAGCATTTT,TRBV6-5,.,.,TRBJ1-5
CASSMTGGFSYNSPLHF,TGTGCCAGTAGTATGACAGGGGGCTTTTCGTATAATTCACCCCTCCACTTT,TRBV19,.,TRBD1,TRBJ1-6
CASSALGVRGHEQYF,TGTGCCAGCAGCGCCCTGGGGGTCAGGGGCCACGAGCAGTACTTC,TRBV9,.,.,TRBJ2-7
CASSFQGAYNEQFF,TGTGCCAGCAGTTTCCAGGGGGCTTACAATGAGCAGTTCTTC,TRBV28,once,TRBD1,TRBJ2-1
CASSLTSGTGETQYF,TGTGCCAGCAGCTTAACCTCTGGGACAGGAGAGACCCAGTACTTC,TRBV7-3,.,TRBD1,TRBJ2-5
CASSTGTSGVLSTDTQYF,TGTGCCAGCAGCACCGGGACTAGCGGGGTCCTTAGCACAGATACGCAGTATTTT,TRBV7-2,.,TRBD2,TRBJ2-3
CASSSGAGADTQYF,TGTGCCAGCAGCTCCGGAGCGGGAGCAGATACGCAGTATTTT,TRBV7-3,.,TRBD2,TRBJ2-3
CASSWTSDGIQYF,TGTGCCAGCAGCTGGACTAGCGACGGCATTCAGTACTTC,TRBV5-6,.,TRBD2,TRBJ2-4
CASRTSGVSYNEQFF,TGCGCCAGCCGGACTAGCGGGGTATCCTACAATGAGCAGTTCTTC,TRBV5-1,.,TRBD2,TRBJ2-1
CAWSVRLGLDLGQFF,TGTGCCTGGAGTGTACGTCTCGGGTTAGACCTGGGGCAGTTCTTC,TRBV30,.,.,TRBJ2-1
CASSARLDNYNEQFF,TGTGCCAGCAGCGCCAGGTTGGACAACTACAATGAGCAGTTCTTC,TRBV9,.,.,TRBJ2-1
CASSTLGGSYNEQFF,TGTGCCAGTAGTACACTTGGAGGCTCCTACAATGAGCAGTTCTTC,TRBV19,few,.,TRBJ2-1
CASSQDGNRYNEQFF,TGCGCCAGCAGCCAAGATGGGAACAGGTACAATGAGCAGTTCTTC,TRBV4-3,.,.,TRBJ2-1
CASSSPGQGYGELFF,TGTGCCAGCAGCTCCCCGGGACAGGGATACGGGGAGCTGTTTTTT,TRBV9,.,TRBD1,TRBJ2-2
CASSLAEGNEQFF,TGTGCCAGCAGCTTAGCCGAGGGCAATGAGCAGTTCTTC,TRBV7-9,.,.,TRBJ2-1
CASSFGGGTEAFF,TGTGCCAGCAGCTTTGGGGGGGGAACTGAAGCTTTCTTT,TRBV7-8,.,.,TRBJ1-1
CASSYGRNQPQHF,TGTGCCAGCAGTTACGGCCGAAATCAGCCCCAGCATTTT,TRBV6-5,.,.,TRBJ1-5
CASSPPGQGVAGELFF,TGTGCCAGCTCACCCCCGGGACAGGGGGTCGCCGGGGAGCTGTTTTTT,TRBV18,.,TRBD1,TRBJ2-2
CASRTTGNEQYF,TGTGCCAGCAGAACCACGGGGAATGAGCAGTACTTC,TRBV27,.,.,TRBJ2-7
CATSRPDELAGGTDTQYF,TGTGCCACCAGCCGCCCTGATGAACTAGCGGGGGGCACAGATACGCAGTATTTT,TRBV15,few,TRBD2,TRBJ2-3
CASSFPPFEQYF,TGCGCCAGCAGCTTTCCTCCTTTCGAGCAGTACTTC,TRBV5-1,.,.,TRBJ2-7
CASSMWGGASYNEQFF,TGTGCCAGTAGTATGTGGGGCGGAGCCTCCTACAATGAGCAGTTCTTC,TRBV19,.,.,TRBJ2-1
CASSVGPRGSSSYEQYF,TGTGCCAGCAGCGTAGGTCCGAGAGGGAGCTCCTCCTACGAGCAGTACTTC,TRBV9,.,.,TRBJ2-7
CASSPLTGADTQYF,TGTGCCAGCAGCCCCCTAACAGGGGCAGATACGCAGTATTTT,TRBV7-9,.,TRBD1,TRBJ2-3
CASRPLGVGNQPQHF,TGTGCCAGCAGGCCGTTGGGAGTTGGCAATCAGCCCCAGCATTTT,TRBV28,medium-sized,.,TRBJ1-5
CASSSRDSPYEQYF,TGTGCCAGCAGCTCCAGGGATAGCCCCTACGAGCAGTACTTC,TRBV7-2,once,.,TRBJ2-7
CASSPNRGNYGYTF,TGTGCCAGCAGTCCAAACAGGGGCAACTATGGCTACACCTTC,TRBV6-1,.,TRBD1,TRBJ1-2
CASSGSFERGDHEQYF,TGTGCCAGCAGTGGGTCGTTCGAGCGGGGGGACCACGAGCAGTACTTC,TRBV2,.,TRBD2,TRBJ2-7
CASSEGDEQYF,TGCGCCAGCAGTGAGGGGGACGAGCAGTACTTC,TRBV4-1,.,.,TRBJ2-7
CASSQYGGSTEAFF,TGTGCCAGCAGCCAATATGGGGGGAGCACTGAAGCTTTCTTT,TRBV14,few,.,TRBJ1-1